This T cell receptor beta chain appears in the sequencing data of a study of blood T cell repertoires in COVID-19. Here immunoSEQ multiplex PCR was the method, and the copy in TCRdb shows in-frame clones only, minus some. The repertoire consists of roughly 150,000 clones, with about 87% occurring once and the leading ten covering 10%. To note about this clone: The DNA is left out, because the CDR3 cannot be placed on it with certainty; the CDR3 is given as TCRdb lists it.

Ends included, the CDR3 has 17 residues. This chain links TRBV21-1 with TRBJ1-4; the table gives TRBD1 as D, unverified against the DNA. TRBV21-1 is reported as a pseudogene. The sequenced material came from peripheral blood. The TCR comes from a woman in her 70s with COVID-19, enrolled during active disease. CDR3 residues: CASSKVGQGAHNEKLFF.